Shown below are 15 T cell receptor beta chains from a single sample sequenced in a study of T cells in Graves' hyperthyroidism and ophthalmopathy. The CDR3 regions of TCR beta were amplified from RNA transcripts. The HTBI primer set was used in a first-round RT-PCR of the TCR CDR3. MiXCR, applied by TCRdb to the multiplex PCR reads, yields one record per CDR3 protein. The sample contains over 650,000 distinct CDR3 sequences, roughly 46% of which appear only once. The sequenced sample consisted of peripheral blood or thyroid tissue (not recorded which). The receptors were gathered from an adult man with Graves' disease, either hyperthyroidism or ophthalmopathy (not recorded which).

The chain has TRBV12-3 or TRBV12-4 and TRBJ1-4; no reliable D call. The V end was cut by 5 bases, the J end by 4 bases, with 11 bases between. The CDR3 length is 14 residues. CDR3 residues: CASSGGVHNEKLFF. As DNA, the CDR3 is TGTGCCAGCAGTGGCGGGGTCCATAATGAAAAACTGTTTTTT.

This clonotype was counted only a few times. The chain is built from TRBV7-2 and TRBJ1-2, with D unresolved. Per the germline V gene, CDR1 is SGHTA and CDR2 is FQGNSA. The CDR3 has 15 amino acids. The V end was cut by 3 bases, the J end by 4 bases, with 15 bases between. The DNA of the CDR3 is TGTGCCAGCAGCTTTGCGTCGTTGGGAGCCTATGGCTACACCTTC. Encoded protein: CASSFASLGAYGYTF.

This clonotype appeared many times. The chain is built from TRBV2 and TRBJ2-7; perhaps TRBD1 as D (5 bases). Trimming took 9 bases from V and 2 from J, leaving 14 bases between them. This CDR3 has 13 amino acids. Germline-derived CDR1 and CDR2 are SNHLY and FYNNEI. CDR3 in amino acids: CASYSDTTYEQYF. CDR3 coding DNA: TGTGCCAGTTACTCGGACACAACCTACGAGCAGTACTTC.

About this clonotype itself: This may stem from a read error, because a much larger clone lies one nucleotide away. This sequence joins TRBV5-5 and TRBJ1-1; a weak D match, TRBD1 (5 bases). CDR1 and CDR2 from the germline V gene are SGHKS and YYEKEE (reference sequence). Trimming pared 2 bases from V and 0 bases from J, leaving 14 bases between. The CDR3 contains 16 residues. The CDR3 DNA sequence: TGTGCCAGCAGCTTCGGTACAGGTACCATGAACACTGAAGCTTTCTTT. It codes for CASSFGTGTMNTEAFF.

V gene TRBV12-3 or TRBV12-4 combines with J gene TRBJ2-5, with D uncertain. This CDR3 has 14 amino acids. Trimming left V 6 bases short and J 0 bases short, with 11 bases between. DNA of the CDR3: TGTGCCAGCAGCAAACAGCGACACCAAGAGACCCAGTACTTC. Amino acid sequence: CASSKQRHQETQYF.

DNA for the CDR3: TGCAGCTTACGACAGGGAATGGCTTCACCCCTCCACTTT. Translating it yields CSLRQGMASPLHF. The V call is TRBV29-1, the J call TRBJ1-6; 7 positions agree with TRBD1. The CDR3 is made up of 13 amino acids. The germline V gene has CDR1 SQVTM and CDR2 ANQGSEA. Losses at the gene ends were 8 bases for V and 9 bases for J; bases not matched to a gene: 10.

On this clonotype: A single base separates this from a much larger clone, so it may be a read error. V usage is TRBV19 and J usage is TRBJ1-2, with D unresolved. The CDR3 is 12 residues long. Germline CDR1 and CDR2: LNHDA and SQIVND (reference sequence). CDR3 region: CATRLSNYDYTF. In DNA form, the CDR3 reads TGTGCCACCAGGCTGTCTAACTATGACTACACCTTC.

As for this clonotype: This sequence may be a read error, since a much larger clone differs from it by one base. V gene TRBV29-1 combines with J gene TRBJ1-2; D unclear. The CDR3 extends over 14 amino acids. From germline, CDR1 is SQVTM and CDR2 ANQGSEA. Trimming took 7 bases from V and 7 from J, leaving 22 bases between them. This CDR3 reads CSAELAARPGGYTF. Written as DNA, the CDR3 is TGCAGCGCTGAGCTGGCCGCACGCCCGGGTGGCTACACCTTC.

This clonotype came up many times. The CDR3 here is CASSPEDRGHEQYF. DNA for the CDR3: TGTGCCAGCAGCCCGGAGGACAGGGGCCACGAGCAGTACTTC. The V gene is TRBV9, the J gene TRBJ2-7, with 9 positions matching TRBD1. The germline V gene encodes CDR1 SGDLS and CDR2 YYNGEE. The CDR3 is 14 residues long. J was trimmed by 5 bases and V by 4 bases; bases with no gene match: 7.

The V gene is TRBV29-1, the J gene TRBJ1-2; weak D call: TRBD1 (5 bases). Trimming removed 8 bases from V and 4 bases from J, with 14 bases in between. The CDR3 extends over 12 amino acids. The V gene's germline CDR1 is SQVTM and CDR2 ANQGSEA. The CDR3 bases are TGCAGCTCGGGACGGCGCATCTATGGCTACACCTTC. As protein: CSSGRRIYGYTF.

This clonotype showed up just a few times. The genes are TRBV12-3 or TRBV12-4 and TRBJ2-5; the match to TRBD2 covers 11 bases. V was clipped by 6 bases and J by 5 bases; unmatched bases: 14. The CDR3 totals 17 residues. CDR3 residues: CASSFLFSGRAGETQYF. The CDR3, as DNA: TGTGCCAGCAGCTTCCTTTTTAGCGGGAGGGCCGGGGAGACCCAGTACTTC.

The rearrangement uses TRBV15 and TRBJ2-7; 8 bases line up with TRBD1. Germline CDR1 and CDR2: LNHNV and YYDKDF (reference sequence). V shed 3 bases and J 2 bases; nucleotides not matched to a gene: 3. The CDR3 runs to 14 residues. The CDR3 nucleotides read TGTGCCACCAGCAGGGACAGGGACGCCTACGAGCAGTACTTC. This encodes CATSRDRDAYEQYF.

In this sample, this clonotype turned up many times. The chain has TRBV20-1 and TRBJ1-6, with D unclear. This CDR3 has 15 residues. Deletions cut 2 bases from V and 9 bases from J, with 17 bases between. Germline V gene sequence: CDR1 DFQATT, CDR2 SNEGSKA (reference sequence). DNA of the CDR3: TGCAGTGCTAGATTAGGCGGATATGAGGGTTCACCCCTCCACTTT. Translated, it gives CSARLGGYEGSPLHF.

As regards this clonotype: This clone may be a read error of a much larger clone one base away. The chain employs TRBV7-8 and TRBJ1-2; D not resolved. V gave up 1 base and J gave up 3 bases, with 9 bases separating them. The germline CDR1 and CDR2 sequences are SGHVS and FQNEAQ. This CDR3 is 14 amino acids long. The chain's CDR3 is CASSLGAVDYGYTF. Written as DNA, the CDR3 is TGTGCCAGCAGCTTAGGGGCGGTTGACTATGGCTACACCTTC.

This chain's CDR3 is CSATGADSPLHF. The CDR3, as DNA: TGCAGTGCTACAGGGGCTGATTCACCCCTCCACTTT. This chain links TRBV20-1 with TRBJ1-6; a possible D gene is TRBD1 (6 bases). CDR1 and CDR2 (germline): DFQATT, SNEGSKA (reference sequence). V lost 4 bases, J lost 8 bases, and 9 bases lay in between. CDR3 length: 12 amino acids.